The 18 T cell receptor beta chains listed next were all sequenced from one sample in a study of cytomegalovirus exposure and HLA in healthy donors. PCR used 60 Vbeta primers and 13 Jbeta primers. Clones were read by immunoSEQ multiplex PCR, and TCRdb kept only the in-frame ones, dropping some. The sample includes around 200,000 clones, around 84% of them seen just once. The sequenced sample consisted of PBMCs. All receptors come from a girl aged 2-10 years in good health and CMV-seropositive.

The chain employs TRBV6-5 and TRBJ2-5, with D perhaps TRBD1 (6 bases). Germline CDR1 and CDR2: MNHEY and SVGAGI. The CDR3 extends over 15 amino acids. Trimming pared 6 bases from V and 2 bases from J, leaving 16 bases between. The CDR3 sequence: CASSLLSGVQETQYF. The CDR3 nucleotides read TGTGCCAGCAGCCTACTTTCAGGGGTACAAGAGACCCAGTACTTC.

The J gene is TRBJ1-2, the V gene TRBV5-4; D may be TRBD1 (5 bases). The CDR3 is 13 amino acids. Germline-derived CDR1 and CDR2 are SGHNT and YYREEE (reference sequence). V lost 0 bases, J lost 8 bases, and 11 bases lay in between. Written as DNA, the CDR3 is TGTGCCAGCAGCTTGGGTCAGGGTGGCGGCTACACCTTC. This encodes CASSLGQGGGYTF.

V is TRBV7-2 and J is TRBJ2-2; 8 bases map to TRBD1. The CDR3 has 15 amino acids. V dropped 3 bases and J dropped 7; count of bases not matched to a gene: 7. Germline assignment: CDR1 SGHTA and CDR2 FQGNSA. CDR3 sequence (DNA): TGTGCCAGCAGCTTCGACAGGGGAGTGGGCGGGGAGCTGTTTTTT. It specifies CASSFDRGVGGELFF.

V gene TRBV5-4 combines with J gene TRBJ2-7, with 7 bases fitting TRBD2. V shed 1 base, J shed 7 bases, and the junction held 2 bases outside the gene matches. Germline assignment: CDR1 SGHNT and CDR2 YYREEE (reference sequence). CDR3 length equals 12 residues. The CDR3 loop reads CASSLPSGEQYF. CDR3 bases: TGTGCCAGCAGCTTGCCTAGCGGAGAGCAGTACTTC.

This clone has only one observation. V usage is TRBV4-1 and J usage is TRBJ1-4; 10 bases line up with TRBD1. The CDR3 sequence is 17 residues long. CDR1 is MGHRA, CDR2 YSYEKL, per germline. V lost 4 bases and J lost 7; bases outside the gene matches: 12. CDR3 nucleotide sequence: TGCGCCAGCAGCCGCGGTAAAGCGGGACAGGGGTTTGAAAAACTGTTTTTT. Protein sequence: CASSRGKAGQGFEKLFF.

This CDR3 reads CASSILSHTSDGYTF. CDR3 DNA sequence: TGTGCCAGCAGTATACTATCCCACACATCCGATGGCTACACCTTC. V usage is TRBV6-5 and J usage is TRBJ1-2, with D hard to call. The CDR3 has 15 residues. Trimming removed 5 bases at V and 6 bases at J, with 19 bases between. Germline-derived CDR1 and CDR2 are MNHEY and SVGAGI.

The CDR3: CASSLFLMREKLFF. The CDR3 DNA reads TGTGCCAGCAGCTTGTTTTTAATGCGTGAAAAACTGTTTTTT. V is TRBV5-8 and J is TRBJ1-4; D ambiguous. The CDR3 covers 14 residues. V shed 1 base and J shed 7 bases, with 11 bases lying between them. Germline assignment: CDR1 SGHTS and CDR2 YDEGEE.

The genes are TRBV7-9 and TRBJ1-1; D remains unclear. Germline CDR1 and CDR2: SEHNR and FQNEAQ (reference sequence). Trimming shortened V by 1 base and J by 0 bases, and 6 bases separated the two germline ends. CDR3 length: 14 amino acids. CDR3 loop: CASSLDRLNTEAFF. CDR3 DNA sequence: TGTGCCAGCAGCTTAGACAGATTGAACACTGAAGCTTTCTTT.

The V call is TRBV5-1, the J call TRBJ2-7; 9 bases are shared with TRBD1. The J segment lost 4 bases and the V segment lost 4 bases, leaving 9 bases of the junction unmatched. Per the germline V gene, CDR1 is SGHRS and CDR2 is YFSETQ. The CDR3 covers 15 residues. CDR3 sequence: CASSPLTGGWYEQYF. The CDR3 region has the DNA TGCGCCAGCAGCCCCCTGACAGGGGGATGGTACGAGCAGTACTTC.

The J gene is TRBJ2-2, the V gene TRBV5-4; D ambiguous. The CDR3 is made up of 14 amino acids. Germline CDR1 is SGHNT and CDR2 is YYREEE (reference sequence). Trimming shortened V by 0 bases and J by 3 bases, and 6 bases separated the two germline ends. The CDR3 region has the DNA TGTGCCAGCAGCTTGGGTTTCGACACCGGGGAGCTGTTTTTT. Residues: CASSLGFDTGELFF.

V and J are TRBV16 and TRBJ1-3; unclear D gene. The germline V and J ends were trimmed by 2 bases and 0 bases, with 11 bases remaining between them. Germline lookup yields CDR1 KGHSY and CDR2 FQNENV. This CDR3 region has 16 residues. The CDR3 DNA reads TGTGCCAGCAGCCAAGTCGCGGCAAACTCTGGAAACACCATATATTTT. Translating gives CASSQVAANSGNTIYF.

The count of this clone is one. The chain couples TRBV5-4 to TRBJ1-4; 8 bases line up with TRBD1. The germline CDR1 and CDR2 sequences are SGHNT and YYREEE (reference sequence). Trimming took 3 bases from V and 2 from J; bases not matched to a gene: 15. The CDR3 extends over 19 amino acids. The CDR3 DNA reads TGTGCCAGCAGCTACGGACAGGGTGCAACCCGGCTCACTAATGAAAAACTGTTTTTT. This gives the protein CASSYGQGATRLTNEKLFF. The variable domain in full, completed from reference TRBV5-4 and TRBJ1-4, reads ETGVTQSPTHLIKTRGQQVTLRCSSQSGHNTVSWYQQALGQGPQFIFQYYREEENGRGNFPPRFSGLQFPNYSSELNVNALELDDSALYLCASSYGQGATRLTNEKLFFGSGTQLSVL.

The count of this clone is one. The V call is TRBV9, the J call TRBJ1-1; D not resolved. CDR3 size: 15 residues. CDR1 is SGDLS and CDR2 is YYNGEE in the germline V gene. The germline V and J ends were trimmed by 4 bases and 4 bases, with 17 bases remaining between them. CDR3 coding DNA: TGTGCCAGCAGCTCCCGTTTTCGTGCGGGCACTGAAGCTTTCTTT. Its protein is CASSSRFRAGTEAFF. Using reference TRBV9 and TRBJ1-1 for the parts outside the CDR3, the full variable domain is DSGVTQTPKHLITATGQRVTLRCSPRSGDLSVYWYQQSLDQGLQFLIQYYNGEERAKGNILERFSAQQFPDLHSELNLSSLELGDSALYFCASSSRFRAGTEAFFGQGTRLTVV.

As regards this clone: Other DNA sequences in this specimen translate into the identical CDR3. In DNA, the CDR3 is TGTGCCAGCAGTTTCAGGGGCACCGGGGAGCTGTTTTTT. It codes for CASSFRGTGELFF. The chain recombines TRBV27 with TRBJ2-2, with D tentatively TRBD1 (6 bases). The CDR3 spans 13 residues. The V end was cut by 3 bases, the J end by 4 bases, with 6 bases between. CDR1 and CDR2 from the germline V gene are MNHEY and SMNVEV (reference sequence).

The rearrangement uses TRBV5-1 and TRBJ2-7; TRBD1 aligns across 7 bases. Per germline, CDR1 SGHRS and CDR2 YFSETQ. This CDR3 is 13 amino acids long. The V gene end was trimmed by 3 bases and the J gene end by 4 bases; junction bases not matched to a gene: 4. The CDR3 region has the DNA TGCGCCAGCAGCTCCGGGACAGTGTACGAGCAGTACTTC. It codes for CASSSGTVYEQYF.

J is TRBJ2-1 and V is TRBV25-1, with a tentative D call TRBD2 (5 bases). V was cut by 2 bases and J by 0 bases, with 11 bases left in between. Germline V lookup: CDR1 MGHDK, CDR2 SYGVNS. The CDR3 consists of 16 residues. The CDR3 nucleotides read TGTGCCAGCAGTGAAAGTCGCGGGTCCTCCTACAATGAGCAGTTCTTC. Its protein product is CASSESRGSSYNEQFF.

The gene calls are TRBV27 and TRBJ2-7, with D possibly being TRBD1 (5 bases). V lost 4 bases to trimming and J lost 1 base, with 8 bases between them. This CDR3 comprises 13 residues. Germline-derived CDR1 and CDR2 are MNHEY and SMNVEV (reference sequence). CDR3 DNA sequence: TGTGCCAGCAGTTCGGACATATCCTACGAGCAGTACTTC. Protein product: CASSSDISYEQYF.

The CDR3 reads CASSLTAGTYEQYF. The CDR3 coding sequence is TGCGCCAGCAGCCTCACGGCAGGGACCTACGAGCAGTACTTC. This rearrangement joins TRBV5-1 to TRBJ2-7, with D possibly matching TRBD1 (5 bases). CDR1 and CDR2 (germline): SGHRS, YFSETQ. Trimming shortened V by 4 bases and J by 2 bases, and 13 bases separated the two germline ends. The CDR3 covers 14 residues.